These T cell receptor beta chains were read from a single sample in a study of blood T cell repertoires in COVID-19. The data were produced by immunoSEQ multiplex PCR, yet TCRdb's version contains in-frame clones alone and is incomplete. Of some 200,000 clones listed, roughly nine tenths are singletons. The sample was peripheral blood. The receptors stem from a woman aged 55-75 years with COVID-19, enrolled during active disease. Each CDR3 is given with its conserved first and last residue. A D gene is named only where the DNA matches it firmly. Clone size, where shown, is once, few, many, or a class for clones that have expanded.

D	J	V	size	CDR3	DNA
.	TRBJ1-3	TRBV30	.	CAWTRGTTSGNTIYF	TGTGCCTGGACCAGGGGCACTACCTCTGGAAACACCATATATTTT
TRBD1	TRBJ1-1	TRBV5-4	.	CASSSRGQSNTEAFF	TGTGCCAGCAGCTCGCGGGGACAGTCGAACACTGAAGCTTTCTTT
TRBD1	TRBJ1-4	TRBV7-9	.	CASSTRDRDANEKLFF	TGTGCCAGCAGCACAAGGGACAGGGACGCTAATGAAAAACTGTTTTTT
TRBD2	TRBJ2-5	TRBV7-9	.	CASSSGTSGSMGETQYF	TGTGCCAGCAGCTCTGGGACTAGCGGGAGTATGGGGGAGACCCAGTACTTC
.	TRBJ1-2	TRBV11-2	.	CASSRLRKTYGYTF	TGTGCCAGCAGCCGTCTCAGGAAAACCTATGGCTACACCTTC
.	TRBJ1-2	TRBV10-2	.	CASSENRFYGYTF	TGCGCCAGCAGTGAGAACCGGTTCTATGGCTACACCTTC
TRBD2	TRBJ2-1	TRBV11-2	.	CASSLEGGLAGGRSYNEQFF	TGTGCCAGCAGCTTAGAGGGGGGACTAGCGGGAGGTAGGTCCTACAATGAGCAGTTCTTC
.	TRBJ1-1	TRBV30	once	CAWSPRQNTEAFF	TGTGCCTGGAGTCCCAGACAGAACACTGAAGCTTTCTTT
TRBD2	TRBJ2-7	TRBV3-1/TRBV3-2	.	CASSQDGTNKHEQYF	TGTGCCAGCAGCCAAGACGGGACTAACAAGCACGAGCAGTACTTC
.	TRBJ2-2	TRBV6-6	.	CASSTGTPNTGELFF	TGTGCCAGCAGTACGGGGACTCCGAACACCGGGGAGCTGTTTTTT
TRBD1	TRBJ1-2	TRBV2	.	CASSGTGGNYGYTF	TGTGCCAGCAGTGGCACAGGGGGAAACTATGGCTACACCTTC
.	TRBJ2-5	TRBV7-9	.	CASSPSPTDRETQYF	TGTGCCAGCAGCCCGAGCCCGACAGATCGAGAGACCCAGTACTTC
.	TRBJ2-5	TRBV10-3	.	CAISGGAGEETQYF	TGTGCCATCAGCGGGGGCGCGGGGGAAGAGACCCAGTACTTC
.	TRBJ1-6	TRBV6-6	.	CASSPILSPNSPLHF	TGTGCCAGCAGCCCTATCCTAAGTCCCAATTCACCCCTCCACTTT
TRBD1	TRBJ2-7	TRBV11-2	once	CASSPGQGFYEQYF	TGTGCCAGCAGTCCGGGACAGGGGTTCTACGAGCAGTACTTC
TRBD2	TRBJ2-7	TRBV6-6	.	CASSYTGGEEQYF	TGTGCCAGCAGTTACACGGGGGGAGAGGAGCAGTACTTC
TRBD1	TRBJ1-2	TRBV5-6	.	CASSRDRDDGYTF	TGTGCCAGCAGCCGGGACAGGGACGATGGCTACACCTTC
TRBD1	TRBJ1-1	TRBV14	.	CASSARFRTGGGKDTEAFF	TGTGCCAGCAGCGCAAGATTTAGGACAGGTGGGGGAAAGGACACTGAAGCTTTCTTT
.	TRBJ1-5	TRBV19	once	CASSNGAGGNQPQHF	TGTGCCAGTAGTAACGGGGCAGGGGGCAATCAGCCCCAGCATTTT
.	TRBJ2-7	TRBV29-1	.	CSVERVSGSYEQYF	TGCAGCGTTGAGCGAGTTTCGGGCTCCTACGAGCAGTACTTC
TRBD1	TRBJ2-2	TRBV3-1/TRBV3-2	.	CASSSTGTGKFTGELFF	TGTGCCAGCAGCTCTACCGGGACAGGAAAGTTTACCGGGGAGCTGTTTTTT
.	TRBJ2-3	TRBV21-1	.	CASEASSWGTDTQYF	TGTGCCAGCGAAGCGAGCTCCTGGGGCACAGATACGCAGTATTTT
TRBD1	TRBJ2-5	TRBV24-1	.	CATSERPGGLQETQYF	TGTGCCACCAGTGAACGTCCAGGGGGTCTCCAAGAGACCCAGTACTTC
.	TRBJ1-2	TRBV5-1	.	CASSLGRASYGYTF	TGCGCCAGCAGCTTGGGCAGGGCCTCCTATGGCTACACCTTC
TRBD1	TRBJ1-1	TRBV6-6	.	CASSWDRTILDTEAFF	TGTGCCAGCAGTTGGGACAGGACGATCCTCGACACTGAAGCTTTCTTT
.	TRBJ2-7	TRBV6-5	.	CASSLPNPYEQYF	TGTGCCAGCAGTCTACCCAATCCATACGAGCAGTACTTC
TRBD2	TRBJ2-1	TRBV9	.	CASSPGLAGGRYNEQFF	TGTGCCAGCAGCCCGGGACTAGCGGGAGGTAGATACAATGAGCAGTTCTTC
TRBD1	TRBJ1-5	TRBV6-2/TRBV6-3	.	CASSYPGQGVGNQPQHF	TGTGCCAGCAGTTACCCGGGACAGGGGGTTGGCAATCAGCCCCAGCATTTT
TRBD2	TRBJ2-2	TRBV11-3	.	CASSLGGLATIRELFF	TGTGCCAGCAGCTTAGGAGGACTAGCGACGATCCGGGAGCTGTTTTTT
.	TRBJ2-7	TRBV5-4	.	CASSLRALPYEQYF	TGTGCCAGCAGCTTACGAGCTCTACCCTACGAGCAGTACTTC
TRBD1	TRBJ1-2	TRBV11-2	once	CASSLRTGGGYGYTF	TGTGCCAGCAGCCTCCGGACAGGGGGAGGATATGGCTACACCTTC
.	TRBJ1-2	TRBV7-2	.	CASSQTGVRSIYGYTF	TGTGCCAGCAGCCAAACGGGTGTAAGGAGTATCTATGGCTACACCTTC
.	TRBJ2-7	TRBV6-2/TRBV6-3	.	CASSYSRSGTEEQYF	TGTGCCAGCAGTTACTCGAGAAGTGGGACTGAAGAGCAGTACTTC
TRBD2	TRBJ2-1	TRBV2	.	CASKGLAVRNEQFF	TGTGCCAGCAAGGGACTAGCGGTTCGGAATGAGCAGTTCTTC
.	TRBJ2-3	TRBV12-3/TRBV12-4	.	CASSLPPDTQYF	TGTGCCAGCAGTCTCCCCCCGGATACGCAGTATTTT
TRBD1	TRBJ2-7	TRBV6-5	.	CASTATGGHYEQYF	TGTGCCAGCACCGCGACAGGGGGCCACTACGAGCAGTACTTC
.	TRBJ1-4	TRBV28	few	CASRTAFLLFF	TGTGCCAGCAGAACTGCATTTCTGCTGTTTTTT
.	TRBJ1-6	TRBV4-1	.	CASSQDGTGRFPLHF	TGCGCCAGCAGCCAAGATGGCACAGGTCGCTTTCCCCTCCACTTT
.	TRBJ1-4	TRBV4-1	.	CASSQGITGGASDWINEKLFF	TGCGCCAGCAGCCAAGGGATTACGGGGGGCGCTTCAGATTGGATTAATGAAAAACTGTTTTTT
TRBD1	TRBJ2-7	TRBV19	.	CASTGTGPPYEQYF	TGTGCCAGTACCGGGACAGGACCCCCCTACGAGCAGTACTTC
TRBD2	TRBJ2-3	TRBV7-6	.	CASSSGTSGRGTQYF	TGTGCCAGCAGCTCCGGGACTAGCGGGAGAGGCACGCAGTATTTT
TRBD1	TRBJ1-2	TRBV5-5	.	CASSQTGVDGYTF	TGTGCCAGCAGCCAAACAGGGGTAGATGGCTACACCTTC
TRBD2	TRBJ2-7	TRBV6-2/TRBV6-3	.	CASSYEGLAGGKPYEQYF	TGTGCCAGCAGTTACGAGGGACTAGCGGGAGGGAAACCCTACGAGCAGTACTTC
TRBD1	TRBJ2-7	TRBV28	.	CASSPLTGDSYEQYF	TGTGCCAGCAGCCCCTTGACAGGGGACTCCTACGAGCAGTACTTC
TRBD2	TRBJ2-4	TRBV3-1/TRBV3-2	.	CARGSTSGRRAAKNIQYF	TGTGCCAGGGGGTCGACTAGCGGGAGGCGGGCGGCCAAAAACATTCAGTACTTC
.	TRBJ1-1	TRBV4-2	once	CASSPTQVMNTEAFF	TGTGCCAGCAGCCCCACACAGGTCATGAACACTGAAGCTTTCTTT
TRBD1	TRBJ2-5	TRBV5-1	.	CASSVGQGFRETQYF	TGCGCCAGCAGCGTGGGACAGGGTTTTAGAGAGACCCAGTACTTC
.	TRBJ2-7	TRBV25-1	.	CASSDLTEDSPSYEQYF	TGTGCCAGCAGTGACCTCACGGAAGACTCACCCTCCTACGAGCAGTACTTC
.	TRBJ2-3	TRBV2	.	CASSTSDWWFTSTDTQYF	TGTGCCAGCAGTACATCAGATTGGTGGTTTACGAGCACAGATACGCAGTATTTT